The 31 T cell receptor beta chains below come from one sample, sequenced in a study of T cells in Graves' hyperthyroidism and ophthalmopathy (dated by TCRdb to between 2017 and 2020). Library construction relied on multiplex PCR. Instrument used: Illumina HiSeq 2000. The TCR beta CDR3 regions were amplified from the RNA transcripts. The TCR CDR3 was subjected to a first round of RT-PCR using the HTBI primer set and the Qiagen OneStep RT-PCR kit. Using fastp trimming at Q25 and MiXCR clonotype assembly, TCRdb reanalyzed the public sequencing data and kept in-frame beta chains. A single entry per CDR3 protein holds the most common genes and DNA from its merged rows. In all, the sample holds about 840,000 distinct CDR3 sequences, and about two fifths of those were seen once. The biggest ten clones account for approximately 8.7% of the sample. The material sequenced was blood. The source is a man aged 18 to 29 with Graves' hyperthyroidism.

The CDR3 region has the DNA TGTGCCAGCAGCCAGGGACTAGCGGGAGGCGGCACCGGGGAGCTGTTTTTT. Its translation is CASSQGLAGGGTGELFF. This sequence joins TRBV7-9 and TRBJ2-2; 15 bases agree with TRBD2. Germline V gene sequence: CDR1 SEHNR, CDR2 FQNEAQ (reference sequence). The CDR3 extends over 17 amino acids. Trimming at V came to 5 bases and at J to 4 bases, leaving 5 bases not matched to a gene.

V usage is TRBV12-3 or TRBV12-4 and J usage is TRBJ1-2; no definite D call. V lost 7 bases to trimming and J lost 4 bases, with 13 bases between them. This CDR3 has 13 amino acids. The CDR3 bases are TGTGCCAGCACTCATGGGTTGGGCTATGGCTACACCTTC. It translates to CASTHGLGYGYTF.

This clonotype appeared a few times. An end of the junction differs from the germline gene, which may be a read error. The CDR3 protein is CAASDPRVGEKLFF. The CDR3 bases are TGTGCCGCCAGTGACCCCAGGGTCGGGGAAAAACTGTTTTTT. This sequence joins TRBV24-1 and TRBJ1-4; D is perhaps TRBD1 (5 bases). This CDR3 is 14 amino acids long. Germline V lookup: CDR1 KGHDR, CDR2 SFDVKD.

At least ten counts were recorded for this clonotype. The chain links TRBV20-1 to TRBJ2-7; 7 bases map to TRBD1. Per the germline V gene, CDR1 is DFQATT and CDR2 is SNEGSKA (reference sequence). Unmatched junction bases numbered 17, after V lost 5 bases and J lost 7 bases. The length of the CDR3 is 15 residues. CDR3 in amino acids: CSAGGGEGALREQYF. CDR3 sequence (DNA): TGCAGTGCTGGGGGTGGAGAGGGGGCGCTTCGTGAGCAGTACTTC.

The table lists this clonotype with many counts. The V gene is TRBV10-3, the J gene TRBJ1-1, with TRBD1 as a possible D gene (6 bases). Deletions cut 2 bases from V and 1 base from J, with 17 bases between. CDR1 and CDR2 from the germline V gene are ENHRY and SYGVKD. The CDR3 runs to 17 residues. Here the CDR3 reads CAISEGALDSTNTEAFF. For the CDR3, the DNA is TGTGCCATCAGTGAGGGGGCCTTGGACAGCACGAACACTGAAGCTTTCTTT.

The rearrangement links TRBV7-2 to TRBJ2-7, with TRBD1 matching over 7 bases. Looked up from germline, CDR1 is SGHTA and CDR2 is FQGNSA. The CDR3 contains 15 residues. The V and J ends lost 5 bases and 1 base, in that order; junction bases with no gene match: 8. CDR3 amino acids: CASSPQGIWSYEQYF. The CDR3 DNA is TGTGCCAGCAGCCCACAGGGGATATGGTCCTACGAGCAGTACTTC.

The sample holds many counts of this clonotype. At one end the junction does not follow the germline gene, possibly because of a read error. This sequence joins TRBV7-7 and TRBJ2-2; the D gene is possibly TRBD1 (6 bases). The CDR3 has 14 residues. CDR1 is SSHAT and CDR2 is FNYEAQ in the germline V gene (reference sequence). CDR3 sequence reads: CASSLRTDTGELFF. DNA of the CDR3: TGTGCTAGCAGCTTGCGGACAGACACCGGGGAGCTGTTTTTT.

The sample holds a few counts of this clonotype. The CDR3 sequence is CASSTRYGASGEGEQYF. The CDR3 DNA follows: TGTGCCAGCAGCACCCGATACGGGGCTAGCGGGGAGGGCGAGCAGTACTTC. This chain uses TRBV5-5 with TRBJ2-7; 9 nucleotides match TRBD2. Germline trimming cut 4 bases from V and 6 bases from J; bases unmatched to any gene: 17. This CDR3 has 17 residues. Looked up from germline, CDR1 is SGHKS and CDR2 is YYEKEE (reference sequence).

The chain recombines TRBV7-9 with TRBJ2-5; 8 bases match TRBD1. Germline CDR1 is SEHNR and CDR2 is FQNEAQ (reference sequence). The length of the CDR3 is 17 residues. V dropped 5 bases and J dropped 2; count of bases not matched to a gene: 13. CDR3 sequence (DNA): TGTGCCAGCAGCCACCCAAGACAGGGGCCTAGTCAAGAGACCCAGTACTTC. The encoded protein is CASSHPRQGPSQETQYF.

This rearrangement joins TRBV7-9 to TRBJ2-2; 11 positions agree with TRBD2. V shed 3 bases, J shed 6 bases, and the junction held 6 bases outside the gene matches. The CDR3 is 16 residues long. Germline V lookup: CDR1 SEHNR, CDR2 FQNEAQ (reference sequence). Written as DNA, the CDR3 is TGTGCCAGCAGCTTTAGCGGGGGGGCCATCTCCGGGGAGCTGTTTTTT. It specifies CASSFSGGAISGELFF.

Remarks on this clonotype: The junction departs from germline at one end; a sequencing error may be responsible. This chain joins TRBV7-8 and TRBJ1-2; the D is unclear. This CDR3 is built from 16 residues. Looked up from germline, CDR1 is SGHVS and CDR2 is FQNEAQ. Written as DNA, the CDR3 is TGTGCCAGCAGCTCGGTTGGAGCGGGAGGTTCCTATCGCTACACCTTC. Protein sequence: CASSSVGAGGSYRYTF.

This clonotype was detected many times. At one end the junction does not follow the germline gene, possibly because of a read error. The V gene is TRBV4-1, the J gene TRBJ2-7; 7 bases agree with TRBD1. Germline CDR1 is MGHRA and CDR2 is YSYEKL. This CDR3 region has 14 residues. The CDR3 protein is CASSQEGAGYEQYF. DNA of the CDR3: TGTGCCAGCAGCCAAGAGGGGGCAGGCTACGAGCAGTACTTC.

The table lists this clonotype with a few counts. The rearrangement uses TRBV19 and TRBJ1-5; the match to TRBD1 covers 7 bases. Germline CDR1 is LNHDA and CDR2 is SQIVND (reference sequence). The CDR3 has 16 amino acids. With 2 bases clipped from V and 4 bases from J, the junction kept 8 bases outside the gene matches. CDR3 coding DNA: TGTGCCAGTAGTATAAATAGACAGGGCATGAATCAGCCCCAGCATTTT. Translated, it gives CASSINRQGMNQPQHF.

Ten or more counts support this clonotype. The chain employs TRBV7-2 and TRBJ1-5, with D tentatively TRBD1 (6 bases). V was trimmed by 4 bases and J by 6 bases, leaving 16 bases between them. The CDR3 is 15 residues long. Germline CDR1 and CDR2: SGHTA and FQGNSA. This chain's CDR3 is CASSSSQGSGQPQHF. In nucleotides, the CDR3 is TGTGCCAGCAGCTCGTCACAGGGATCTGGTCAGCCCCAGCATTTT.

This sequence joins TRBV25-1 and TRBJ2-7; 8 nucleotides match TRBD2. V lost 5 bases and J lost 6; bases outside the gene matches: 6. The CDR3 covers 13 residues. In germline, CDR1 is MGHDK, CDR2 SYGVNS. The CDR3 reads CASSLAGWGEQYF. CDR3 coding DNA: TGTGCCAGCAGTTTAGCGGGGTGGGGCGAGCAGTACTTC.

This clonotype showed up just a few times. This chain links TRBV9 with TRBJ1-5; TRBD1 is a possible D gene (5 bases). The CDR3 is 13 amino acids. Trimming removed 3 bases from V and 6 bases from J, with 10 bases in between. Germline values: CDR1 SGDLS, CDR2 YYNGEE. The chain's CDR3 is CASSEGYGQPQHF. The CDR3 nucleotides are TGTGCCAGCAGCGAGGGGTATGGTCAGCCCCAGCATTTT.

This chain links TRBV7-9 with TRBJ2-5, with 10 bases aligning to TRBD2. CDR3 size: 15 residues. Germline trimming cut 11 bases from V and 1 base from J; bases unmatched to any gene: 10. Germline CDR1 is SEHNR and CDR2 is FQNEAQ (reference sequence). CDR3 DNA sequence: TGTGCCGCGTCCAATAGCGGGGGGCCCCAAGAGACCCAGTACTTC. Translation: CAASNSGGPQETQYF.

This clonotype was seen more than once but under ten times. V gene TRBV7-3 combines with J gene TRBJ2-7; the D gene could be TRBD1 or TRBD2 (5 bases each). Trimming removed 5 bases at V and 2 bases at J, with 16 bases between. CDR1 and CDR2 (germline): SGHTA, FQGTGA. The CDR3 spans 15 residues. This chain's CDR3 is CASSPTGTAAYEQYF. Here the CDR3 DNA reads TGTGCCAGCAGCCCCACCGGGACGGCTGCCTACGAGCAGTACTTC. The entire variable domain, with the rest obtained from reference TRBV7-3 and TRBJ2-7, is as follows: GAGVSQTPSNKVTEKGKYVELRCDPISGHTALYWYRQSLGQGPEFLIYFQGTGAADDSGLPNDRFFAVRPEGSVSTLKIQRTERGDSAVYLCASSPTGTAAYEQYFGPGTRLTVT.

This clonotype was picked up many times. This CDR3 reads CASSESGSNYGYTF. The CDR3 DNA reads as TGTGCCAGCAGTGAATCCGGCTCAAACTATGGCTACACCTTC. This sequence joins TRBV25-1 and TRBJ1-2; D unresolved. CDR1 and CDR2 from the germline V gene are MGHDK and SYGVNS. The CDR3 has 14 residues. With 1 base removed from V and 2 bases from J, the gap between germline ends came to 8 bases.

This clonotype was seen a handful of times. This rearrangement joins TRBV11-3 to TRBJ2-5; D may be TRBD2 (6 bases). CDR3 length: 13 residues. V was clipped by 5 bases and J by 3 bases, with 10 bases between them. Germline CDR1 and CDR2: SGHNT and YENEEA. The CDR3 here is CASSKTRKETQYF. The CDR3 nucleotides are TGTGCCAGCAGCAAGACTAGAAAAGAGACCCAGTACTTC.

With regard to this clonotype: The germline gene is not matched at one end of the junction; a read error may be the cause. The chain has TRBV24-1 and TRBJ2-2; D may correspond to TRBD1 or TRBD2 (5 bases each). Germline-derived CDR1 and CDR2 are KGHDR and SFDVKD. CDR3 length equals 16 residues. As DNA, the CDR3 is TGTGCCATCAGTGAGGGCAGGGTTTCGAACACCGGGGAGCTGTTTTTT. Encoded protein: CAISEGRVSNTGELFF.

A remark on this clonotype: A read error may explain this, as a much larger clone is one base away. The chain joins TRBV7-2 to TRBJ1-4, with D hard to call. Germline-derived CDR1 and CDR2 are SGHTA and FQGNSA. Trimming removed 4 bases at V and 7 bases at J, with 16 bases between. This CDR3 is built from 15 residues. In DNA form, the CDR3 reads TGTGCCAGCAGCTCAGGTATCATTCCTACTGAAAAACTGTTTTTT. Amino acid sequence: CASSSGIIPTEKLFF.

This clonotype was counted many times. This chain links TRBV29-1 with TRBJ1-1; TRBD1 matches 8 bases. The V gene end was trimmed by 4 bases and the J gene end by 10 bases; junction bases not matched to a gene: 8. The CDR3 consists of 12 residues. Germline values: CDR1 SQVTM, CDR2 ANQGSEA. CDR3 in amino acids: CSVAGGSIGAFF. CDR3 bases: TGCAGCGTTGCAGGGGGCAGTATCGGAGCTTTCTTT. Drawing the rest from reference TRBV29-1 and TRBJ1-1, the complete variable domain is SAVISQKPSRDICQRGTSLTIQCQVDSQVTMMFWYRQQPGQSLTLIATANQGSEATYESGFVIDKFPISRPNLTFSTLTVSNMSPEDSSIYLCSVAGGSIGAFFGQGTRLTVV.

This clonotype has only one observation. The J gene is TRBJ1-2, the V gene TRBV9, with D tentatively TRBD1 (6 bases). Between the trimmed V and J ends, which lost 2 bases and 3 bases, there was a span of 20 bases. The CDR3 is 17 amino acids. Looked up from germline, CDR1 is SGDLS and CDR2 is YYNGEE. CDR3 sequence: CASSVGGATEGDYGYTF. In nucleotides, the CDR3 is TGTGCCAGCAGCGTGGGGGGCGCGACTGAAGGGGACTATGGCTACACCTTC.

The V and J genes are TRBV6-1 and TRBJ1-2; no firm D call. Trimming removed 2 bases at V and 8 bases at J, with 15 bases between. Germline V gene data show CDR1 as MNHNS and CDR2 as SASEGT. This CDR3 comprises 14 residues. The CDR3 sequence is CASSETYSLWGYTF. CDR3 DNA: TGTGCCAGCAGTGAAACCTACAGCCTCTGGGGCTACACCTTC.

In this sample, this clonotype turned up many times. The J gene is TRBJ1-1, the V gene TRBV4-1; tentative D call: TRBD1 (6 bases). Germline loops: CDR1 MGHRA, CDR2 YSYEKL. V lost 0 bases, J lost 1 base, and 6 bases lay in between. This CDR3 is built from 14 residues. The CDR3 sequence is CASSQEGANTEAFF. Written as DNA, the CDR3 is TGCGCCAGCAGCCAAGAGGGGGCGAACACTGAAGCTTTCTTT.

As to this clonotype: Just one base apart from a much larger clone, this may be a read error. This chain links TRBV20-1 with TRBJ1-5; the D gene is possibly TRBD1 (5 bases). This CDR3 has 14 amino acids. Germline V gives CDR1 DFQATT, CDR2 SNEGSKA (reference sequence). With 3 bases removed from V and 4 bases from J, the gap between germline ends came to 13 bases. Written as DNA, the CDR3 is TGCAGTGCTAGCTCGGGACCCACGAATCAGCCCCAGCATTTT. Translating it yields CSASSGPTNQPQHF.

In regard to this clonotype: It is likely a read error, because the conserved phenylalanine at the end of the CDR3 is missing. The V gene is TRBV14, the J gene TRBJ1-1; D ambiguous. Germline CDR1 and CDR2: SGHDN and FVKESK. The CDR3 length is 13 residues. Between the trimmed V and J ends, which lost 5 bases and 1 base, there was a span of 8 bases. The CDR3 DNA is TGTGCCAGCAGCTGGACCGCGAACACTGAAGCTTTCCTT. As protein: CASSWTANTEAFL.

This clonotype was recorded many times. This sequence joins TRBV7-9 and TRBJ1-2, with D possibly matching TRBD1 (5 bases). V was shortened by 1 base and J by 4 bases, with 16 bases between the two germline ends. The CDR3 runs 16 residues. CDR1 and CDR2 (germline): SEHNR, FQNEAQ (reference sequence). The DNA for the CDR3 is TGTGCCAGCAGCTTAGTCGGGACTGTCACCTTCTATGGCTACACCTTC. It specifies CASSLVGTVTFYGYTF.

This clonotype was seen more than once but under ten times. The DNA for the CDR3 is TGCGCCAGCAGCCAAGATGTTACAGATCACTATGGCTACACCTTC. This translates into CASSQDVTDHYGYTF. V gene TRBV4-3 combines with J gene TRBJ1-2; no definite D call. V lost 0 bases to trimming and J lost 3 bases, with 11 bases between them. The CDR3 covers 15 residues. Germline values: CDR1 LGHNA, CDR2 YSLEER.

This clonotype was observed many times. The chain joins TRBV7-9 to TRBJ1-2, with a possible D match to TRBD1 (6 bases). The germline V and J ends were trimmed by 5 bases and 2 bases, with 18 bases remaining between them. This CDR3 comprises 16 residues. The germline V gene has CDR1 SEHNR and CDR2 FQNEAQ (reference sequence). CDR3 protein: CASSGPRDTSNYGYTF. DNA of the CDR3: TGTGCCAGCAGCGGTCCTCGGGACACAAGCAACTATGGCTACACCTTC.